The 18 T cell receptor beta chains below come from one sample, sequenced in a study of T cells after yellow fever vaccination. TCRdb processed the 5' RACE reads anew with MiXCR; each CDR3 protein has one entry. The table shows approximately 85,000 distinct CDR3 sequences, with 13% occurring only once. Sample: CD8+ T cells not binding an NS4B(214-222) dextramer, sorted from PBMCs, taken approximately 20 days after the first yellow fever vaccination. Source of these receptors: a man younger than 30 who received the YFV17D yellow fever vaccine.

The chain uses TRBV5-1 and TRBJ1-2; a weak D match, TRBD1 (5 bases). This CDR3 has 12 amino acids. The germline gives CDR1 SGHRS, CDR2 YFSETQ. Trimming stripped 5 bases from V and 10 bases from J, with 15 bases between. The CDR3 sequence: CASSPGRLDYTF. The CDR3 region has the DNA TGCGCCAGCAGTCCGGGGCGTTTGGACTACACCTTC.

This rearrangement joins TRBV29-1 to TRBJ2-2; D ambiguous. Trimming left V 0 bases short and J 7 bases short, with 9 bases between. The CDR3 has 13 residues. The germline CDR1 and CDR2 sequences are SQVTM and ANQGSEA. CDR3 DNA: TGCAGCGTTGAAGATCAGGCGAGCGGGGAGCTGTTTTTT. Its translation is CSVEDQASGELFF.

The rearrangement uses TRBV27 and TRBJ2-1, with 11 bases matching TRBD2. Losses at the gene ends were 1 base for V and 9 bases for J; bases not matched to a gene: 8. Germline V gives CDR1 MNHEY, CDR2 SMNVEV (reference sequence). CDR3 size: 16 residues. The CDR3 DNA reads TGTGCCAGCAGTTTATTCGGGCTAGCGGGGGGAGTTGAGCAGTTCTTC. Protein product: CASSLFGLAGGVEQFF.

V is TRBV5-1 and J is TRBJ2-3; D ambiguous. The germline V gene has CDR1 SGHRS and CDR2 YFSETQ. This CDR3 has 15 amino acids. Trimming took 1 base from V and 2 from J, leaving 11 bases between them. This CDR3 reads CASSLFNRYTDTQYF. The CDR3, as DNA: TGCGCCAGCAGCTTGTTTAACAGATACACAGATACGCAGTATTTT. Drawing the rest from reference TRBV5-1 and TRBJ2-3, the complete variable domain is KAGVTQTPRYLIKTRGQQVTLSCSPISGHRSVSWYQQTPGQGLQFLFEYFSETQRNKGNFPGRFSGRQFSNSRSEMNVSTLELGDSALYLCASSLFNRYTDTQYFGPGTRLTVL.

This clonotype turned up a few times. The chain recombines TRBV3-1 with TRBJ2-7, with D unresolved. Germline V lookup: CDR1 LGHDT, CDR2 YNNKEL (reference sequence). The CDR3 has 14 amino acids. The ends were cut back, 5 bases at V and 0 bases at J, with 11 bases in the middle. CDR3 nucleotides: TGTGCCAGCAGCGTGGACCGATACTCCTACGAGCAGTACGTC. Translated, it gives CASSVDRYSYEQYV.

This clonotype was picked up a small number of times. J is TRBJ2-5 and V is TRBV20-1; TRBD2 aligns across 13 bases. This CDR3 has 16 residues. Trimming cost V 2 bases and J 5 bases; bases outside gene matches: 8. The germline V gene encodes CDR1 DFQATT and CDR2 SNEGSKA (reference sequence). CDR3 in amino acids: CSARRLTSGGSETQYF. DNA for the CDR3: TGCAGTGCTAGAAGGTTGACTAGCGGGGGGTCGGAGACCCAGTACTTC.

The V and J genes are TRBV27 and TRBJ2-1; D not resolved. Germline V gene sequence: CDR1 MNHEY, CDR2 SMNVEV (reference sequence). The CDR3 covers 15 residues. V was trimmed by 3 bases and J by 0 bases, leaving 9 bases between them. The CDR3 nucleotides are TGTGCCAGCAGTTTGTTATATAGCTCCTACAATGAGCAGTTCTTC. It encodes CASSLLYSSYNEQFF.

This clonotype was picked up a small number of times. CDR3 sequence reads: CSARSPGDTEAFF. The DNA of the CDR3 is TGCAGCGCTCGAAGCCCGGGAGACACTGAAGCTTTCTTT. This chain links TRBV29-1 with TRBJ1-1; D remains unclear. There are 13 residues in the CDR3. CDR1 and CDR2 from the germline V gene are SQVTM and ANQGSEA. Trimming shortened V by 7 bases and J by 3 bases, and 15 bases separated the two germline ends. The full variable domain, rest sourced from reference TRBV29-1 and TRBJ1-1, is SAVISQKPSRDICQRGTSLTIQCQVDSQVTMMFWYRQQPGQSLTLIATANQGSEATYESGFVIDKFPISRPNLTFSTLTVSNMSPEDSSIYLCSARSPGDTEAFFGQGTRLTVV.

V is TRBV4-3 and J is TRBJ2-4; 9 bases agree with TRBD2. The CDR3 runs 16 residues. The V and J ends lost 0 bases and 3 bases, in that order; junction bases with no gene match: 3. Germline CDR1 LGHNA, CDR2 YSLEER. The CDR3 sequence is CASSQEASGVKNIQYF. The CDR3 DNA reads as TGCGCCAGCAGCCAAGAGGCTAGCGGGGTCAAAAACATTCAGTACTTC.

This clonotype was seen more than once but under ten times. The chain links TRBV2 to TRBJ2-1; D is possibly TRBD2 (5 bases). The CDR3 spans 14 residues. From germline, CDR1 is SNHLY and CDR2 FYNNEI. V lost 4 bases, J lost 0 bases, and 7 bases lay in between. CDR3 sequence (DNA): TGTGCCAGCAGTGTACGGGACTCCTACAATGAGCAGTTCTTC. Amino acid sequence: CASSVRDSYNEQFF.

The V and J genes are TRBV12-3 or TRBV12-4 and TRBJ2-7, with D perhaps TRBD1 (6 bases). The CDR3 runs 14 residues. Trimming left V 3 bases short and J 1 base short, with 10 bases between. The CDR3 here is CASSFDRSSYEQYF. The CDR3 DNA follows: TGTGCCAGCAGTTTCGACAGGTCTTCCTACGAGCAGTACTTC.

This clonotype was found many times. CDR3: CASSQDQGSYGYTF. In nucleotides, the CDR3 is TGCGCCAGCAGCCAAGATCAGGGCTCATATGGCTACACCTTC. The chain joins TRBV4-3 to TRBJ1-2; possibly TRBD1 for D (5 bases). This CDR3 comprises 14 residues. V lost 0 bases and J lost 5, with 10 bases in between. The V gene's germline CDR1 is LGHNA and CDR2 YSLEER.

In its sample, this clonotype was seen a few times. V and J are TRBV12-3 or TRBV12-4 and TRBJ2-1; D assignment may be TRBD1 or TRBD2 (5 bases each). CDR3 length: 15 residues. Trimming removed 7 bases from V and 2 bases from J, with 15 bases in between. The CDR3 loop is CASILRDGTYNEQFF. The CDR3 nucleotides read TGTGCCAGCATCCTTAGGGACGGAACCTACAATGAGCAGTTCTTC.

This clonotype occurred many times. The V and J genes are TRBV9 and TRBJ2-7, with 11 bases identical to TRBD2. Trimming took 0 bases from V and 0 from J; bases not matched to a gene: 2. CDR1 and CDR2 (germline): SGDLS, YYNGEE. This CDR3 comprises 16 residues. CDR3 sequence (DNA): TGTGCCAGCAGCGTAGGAGGACTAGCGGGCTCCTACGAGCAGTACTTC. Translating it yields CASSVGGLAGSYEQYF.

This clonotype appeared a few times. V is TRBV7-2 and J is TRBJ2-3; the D call may be TRBD1 or TRBD2 (5 bases each). V lost 5 bases and J lost 2, with 11 bases in between. Germline V CDR1 and CDR2: SGHTA, FQGNSA. The CDR3 is made up of 14 amino acids. The CDR3 sequence: CASSRDGLTDTQYF. The CDR3 DNA reads TGTGCCAGCAGCAGGGACGGACTCACAGATACGCAGTATTTT.

This clonotype was counted a few times. The chain uses TRBV7-2 and TRBJ1-1; D gene ambiguous. V was trimmed by 10 bases and J by 0 bases, leaving 15 bases between them. Germline assignment: CDR1 SGHTA and CDR2 FQGNSA. The CDR3 loop spans 14 amino acids. The CDR3: CATPGGHLNTEAFF. CDR3 nucleotides: TGTGCCACCCCGGGAGGCCATTTGAACACTGAAGCTTTCTTT.

The V and J genes are TRBV15 and TRBJ2-3; possible D gene TRBD2, 5 bases. The germline V gene has CDR1 LNHNV and CDR2 YYDKDF (reference sequence). V lost 1 base and J lost 3, with 8 bases in between. CDR3 length: 14 amino acids. This CDR3 is CATSRVRETDTQYF. The CDR3 nucleotides read TGTGCCACCAGCAGAGTGAGGGAAACAGATACGCAGTATTTT.

The V and J genes are TRBV4-1 and TRBJ2-7, with 12 bases aligning to TRBD2. The CDR3 totals 14 residues. The V segment lost 6 bases and the J segment 4 bases; nucleotides outside the gene matches: 4. Germline V gene sequence: CDR1 MGHRA, CDR2 YSYEKL. The CDR3 here is CASSPSGGVYEQYF. CDR3 nucleotide sequence: TGCGCCAGCAGTCCTAGCGGGGGGGTTTACGAGCAGTACTTC.